A single sample gave rise to the 18 T cell receptor beta chains below, sequenced in a study of blood T cells in healthy people across ages. The authors ran a second PCR of roughly 6 to 12 cycles using a sample-barcoded 5' primer and a J-beta primer mix. TCRdb re-called the 5' RACE reads through MiXCR, storing one row per CDR3 protein. This sample has about 800,000 distinct CDR3 sequences, with roughly 64% found just once. The sequenced sample was blood. The receptors stem from a man under 40 in good health.

This clonotype was recorded a few times. The chain links TRBV29-1 to TRBJ2-1; tentatively, D is TRBD1 (6 bases). Germline V CDR1 and CDR2: SQVTM, ANQGSEA. Trimming left V 5 bases short and J 4 bases short, with 12 bases between. The CDR3 consists of 13 residues. The CDR3 region is CSVNRDTYNEQFF. CDR3 sequence (DNA): TGCAGCGTTAACCGGGACACTTACAATGAGCAGTTCTTC.

This clonotype was detected only a few times. V gene TRBV7-2 combines with J gene TRBJ2-1; 9 bases align to TRBD1. Trimming cost V 5 bases and J 0 bases; bases outside gene matches: 2. The length of the CDR3 is 15 residues. Germline V CDR1 and CDR2: SGHTA, FQGNSA. The CDR3 here is CASSQTGGSYNEQFF. The CDR3 nucleotides are TGTGCCAGCAGCCAGACAGGGGGCTCCTACAATGAGCAGTTCTTC.

The rearrangement joins TRBV7-2 to TRBJ2-5; 7 bases line up with TRBD1. With 4 bases clipped from V and 1 base from J, the junction kept 6 bases outside the gene matches. CDR1 and CDR2 (germline): SGHTA, FQGNSA. There are 15 residues in the CDR3. CDR3 residues: CASSSLRDSQETQYF. In DNA, the CDR3 is TGTGCCAGCAGCTCCCTCCGGGACAGCCAAGAGACCCAGTACTTC.

The chain is built from TRBV12-3 or TRBV12-4 and TRBJ1-5; D is uncertain. With 4 bases removed from V and 4 bases from J, the gap between germline ends came to 14 bases. This CDR3 contains 15 residues. CDR3 nucleotides: TGTGCCAGCAGTTCCCTTCCGGGAACGAATCAGCCCCAGCATTTT. Its translation: CASSSLPGTNQPQHF.

This clonotype was detected only a few times. The V and J genes are TRBV20-1 and TRBJ2-7; the D gene is possibly TRBD2 (5 bases). This CDR3 has 16 amino acids. Deletions cut 0 bases from V and 6 bases from J, with 21 bases between. The V gene's germline CDR1 is DFQATT and CDR2 SNEGSKA (reference sequence). The CDR3 spells CSARDKSRTFPGEQYF. CDR3 in DNA: TGCAGTGCTAGAGATAAGTCGAGGACTTTTCCCGGCGAGCAGTACTTC.

This clonotype appeared once. The V call is TRBV30, the J call TRBJ2-5; tentative D call: TRBD2 (7 bases). Trimming shortened V by 5 bases and J by 3 bases, and 16 bases separated the two germline ends. The CDR3 is 14 residues long. Germline V lookup: CDR1 GTSNPN, CDR2 SVGIG (reference sequence). The CDR3 nucleotides are TGTGCCTGGTCGCACGGGGGGCTCAAAGAGACCCAGTACTTC. Protein product: CAWSHGGLKETQYF.

The V call is TRBV6-2 or TRBV6-3, the J call TRBJ2-5; possible D gene TRBD2, 6 bases. V was clipped by 7 bases and J by 4 bases, with 22 bases between them. Per the germline V gene, CDR1 is MNHEY and CDR2 is SVGEGT. This CDR3 is built from 16 residues. CDR3 sequence reads: CASKPSDRGYRETQYF. DNA of the CDR3: TGTGCCAGCAAACCCAGCGATCGGGGGTACAGAGAGACCCAGTACTTC.

The chain carries TRBV27 and TRBJ1-3; 9 nucleotides match TRBD1. The length of the CDR3 is 14 residues. The germline V gene encodes CDR1 MNHEY and CDR2 SMNVEV (reference sequence). V lost 6 bases, J lost 4 bases, and 4 bases stayed unmatched. Written as DNA, the CDR3 is TGTGCCAGCAGAGTCACAGGGGGCGGAAACACCATATATTTT. This translates into CASRVTGGGNTIYF.

This chain links TRBV20-1 with TRBJ2-1; 8 bases map to TRBD2. The junction had 11 bases not matched to a gene; V was cut back by 6 bases and J by 7 bases. Looked up from germline, CDR1 is DFQATT and CDR2 is SNEGSKA (reference sequence). The CDR3 is 14 amino acids. CDR3 bases: TGCAGTGCGGCGGGCGGGAGGCGTGGGAATGAGCAGTTCTTC. This gives the protein CSAAGGRRGNEQFF.

The chain couples TRBV5-1 to TRBJ2-3; 9 bases agree with TRBD2. CDR1 is SGHRS, CDR2 YFSETQ, per germline. The CDR3 has 13 residues. The V segment lost 5 bases and the J segment 6 bases; nucleotides outside the gene matches: 4. CDR3 residues: CASRGLAEDTQYF. The CDR3 nucleotides read TGCGCCAGCAGGGGACTAGCCGAGGATACGCAGTATTTT.

The chain employs TRBV28 and TRBJ2-4; D call uncertain. The better agreement between TRBJ2-5 and the DNA end casts doubt on the J call. CDR3 length equals 12 residues. The germline V gene has CDR1 MDHEN and CDR2 SYDVKM. The DNA for the CDR3 is TGTGCCAGCAGTACCACCAAAGAGACCCAGTACTTC. Amino acids: CASSTTKETQYF.

This clonotype was observed once. The rearrangement joins TRBV2 to TRBJ2-7, with no clear D. The CDR3 consists of 12 residues. Per the germline V gene, CDR1 is SNHLY and CDR2 is FYNNEI. The V end was cut by 3 bases, the J end by 1 base, with 4 bases between. The CDR3 DNA reads TGTGCCAGCAGTGAGTTGTCCTACGAGCAGTACTTC. It codes for CASSELSYEQYF. Using reference TRBV2 and TRBJ2-7 for the parts outside the CDR3, the full variable domain is EPEVTQTPSHQVTQMGQEVILRCVPISNHLYFYWYRQILGQKVEFLVSFYNNEISEKSEIFDDQFSVERPDGSNFTLKIRSTKLEDSAMYFCASSELSYEQYFGPGTRLTVT.

This clonotype was found a few times. V gene TRBV20-1 combines with J gene TRBJ2-1; TRBD2 aligns across 14 bases. Germline V gene lookup returns CDR1 DFQATT and CDR2 SNEGSKA (reference sequence). This CDR3 has 13 amino acids. V shed 6 bases and J 10 bases; nucleotides not matched to a gene: 5. The CDR3 loop reads CSATSGRALEQFF. CDR3 bases: TGCAGTGCGACTAGCGGGAGGGCCCTGGAGCAGTTCTTC.

The rearrangement joins TRBV5-1 to TRBJ2-7; TRBD1 aligns across 8 bases. The CDR3 is 16 residues long. Germline V CDR1 and CDR2: SGHRS, YFSETQ. The V segment lost 0 bases and the J segment 3 bases; nucleotides outside the gene matches: 8. CDR3 region: CASSLAVGGTGYEQYF. CDR3 nucleotides: TGCGCCAGCAGCTTGGCCGTCGGAGGGACAGGCTACGAGCAGTACTTC.

The chain couples TRBV11-2 to TRBJ2-3; TRBD2 agrees at 10 bases. The CDR3 runs to 16 residues. Per the germline V gene, CDR1 is SGHAT and CDR2 is FQNNGV. The V segment lost 7 bases and the J segment 4 bases; nucleotides outside the gene matches: 11. The CDR3 nucleotides read TGTGCCAGCATCTCCGACCGGACTAGCGGCTCAGATACGCAGTATTTT. As protein: CASISDRTSGSDTQYF.

A remark on this clonotype: The junction departs from germline at one end; a sequencing error may be responsible. The chain is built from TRBV7-7 and TRBJ2-5, with D maybe TRBD2 (5 bases). Looked up from germline, CDR1 is SSHAT and CDR2 is FNYEAQ (reference sequence). The CDR3 contains 17 residues. CDR3 protein: CASSVEGDPVVGETQYF. CDR3 DNA: TGTGCTAGCAGCGTTGAGGGAGACCCGGTTGTGGGCGAGACCCAGTACTTC.

The table lists this clonotype with a few counts. The rearrangement uses TRBV12-3 or TRBV12-4 and TRBJ2-3; 12 nucleotides align to TRBD2. CDR3 size: 17 residues. The trim removed 7 bases at V and 6 bases at J, leaving 14 bases unmatched. CDR3 sequence: CASTRFTSGRFRDTQYF. DNA for the CDR3: TGTGCCAGCACGAGGTTCACTAGCGGGAGGTTTAGGGATACGCAGTATTTT.

The rearrangement joins TRBV29-1 to TRBJ2-1; 9 nucleotides line up with TRBD1. CDR3 length: 15 residues. In germline, CDR1 is SQVTM, CDR2 ANQGSEA. The junction had 9 bases not matched to a gene; V was cut back by 4 bases and J by 5 bases. Written as DNA, the CDR3 is TGCAGCGTTGTCTTTACCGGGACAGGGAACAATGAGCAGTTCTTC. It codes for CSVVFTGTGNNEQFF.